The rows below give T cell receptor beta chains drawn from one sample of a study of post-analysis software for immune sequencing data. TCRdb called the PCR reads again in MiXCR, with one record for every CDR3 protein. Among under 650,000 distinct CDR3 sequences listed, 44% were seen once. Sequencing was done on a sample of blood. These receptors originate from a girl aged 10 to 17 with multiple sclerosis. The CDR3 runs from the conserved cysteine through the conserved F or W. The D gene is left open where the match is weak. Clone sizes are given selectively: once, few, many, or a class where the clone is expanded.

>TRBD2|TRBV5-1|TRBJ2-5|.
CASSTGGSGLVETQYF
TGCGCCAGCAGCACTGGAGGGTCGGGACTAGTGGAGACCCAGTACTTC
>.|TRBV15|TRBJ2-1|.
CATSRDRSEQFF
TGTGCCACCAGCAGAGATAGGAGTGAGCAGTTCTTC
>TRBD2|TRBV7-9|TRBJ2-7|.
CASSSTLASGGYEQYF
TGTGCCAGCAGCTCCACTTTGGCTAGCGGGGGATACGAGCAGTACTTC
>.|TRBV11-2|TRBJ2-6|.
CAWSDGPSGANVLTF
TGTGCCTGGAGCGACGGTCCCTCTGGGGCCAACGTCCTGACTTTC
>.|TRBV12-3/TRBV12-4|TRBJ1-2|.
CASGPSPGVDYGYTF
TGTGCCAGCGGTCCTAGTCCTGGGGTCGACTATGGCTACACCTTC
>TRBD1|TRBV3-1|TRBJ1-5|.
CASSQGSTGDRPQHF
TGTGCCAGCAGCCAAGGGTCAACAGGGGATCGTCCCCAGCATTTT
>.|TRBV20-1|TRBJ2-3|.
CSASHPSTDTQYF
TGCAGTGCTAGCCACCCGAGCACAGATACGCAGTATTTT
>.|TRBV6-2/TRBV6-3|TRBJ1-2|few
CASSYRATNYGYTF
TGTGCCAGCAGTTACCGGGCCACCAACTATGGCTACACCTTC
>.|TRBV20-1|TRBJ1-5|.
CSARKDYSNQPQHF
TGCAGTGCTAGAAAGGACTATAGCAATCAGCCCCAGCATTTT
>TRBD2|TRBV7-3|TRBJ2-3|.
CASSFVAGDTDTQYF
TGTGCCAGCAGCTTCGTAGCGGGGGATACAGATACGCAGTATTTT
>TRBD2|TRBV7-9|TRBJ2-7|few
CASSLAWTSGRAYEQYF
TGTGCCAGCAGCTTAGCGTGGACTAGCGGGAGGGCTTACGAGCAGTACTTC
>TRBD2|TRBV4-1|TRBJ2-1|.
CASSQEPSGTSGLNEQFF
TGCGCCAGCAGCCAAGAACCTTCCGGGACTAGCGGCCTTAATGAGCAGTTCTTC
>.|TRBV5-1|TRBJ2-7|few
CASSLGGETYEQYF
TGCGCCAGCAGCCTTGGCGGGGAGACTTACGAGCAGTACTTC
>.|TRBV5-1|TRBJ2-1|.
CASSPELPVYNEQFF
TGCGCCAGCAGCCCGGAGCTACCCGTCTACAATGAGCAGTTCTTC
>.|TRBV5-1|TRBJ2-3|few
CASSLSASDTQYF
TGCGCCAGCAGCTTAAGCGCGTCAGATACGCAGTATTTT
>.|TRBV12-3/TRBV12-4|TRBJ2-1|.
CASKEQGDNEQFF
TGTGCCAGCAAGGAACAGGGCGACAATGAGCAGTTCTTC
>.|TRBV6-2/TRBV6-3|TRBJ1-5|.
CASSPRGTPNQPQHF
TGTGCCAGCAGCCCCAGGGGAACCCCCAATCAGCCCCAGCATTTT
>TRBD2|TRBV4-1|TRBJ2-3|.
CASSQTSGPTDTQYF
TGCGCCAGCAGCCAAACTAGCGGCCCCACAGATACGCAGTATTTT
>.|TRBV12-3/TRBV12-4|TRBJ2-3|.
CASSSPVGRDTQYF
TGTGCCAGCAGTTCCCCTGTAGGGAGAGATACGCAGTATTTT
>TRBD1|TRBV10-3|TRBJ2-1|once
CATRTGSNNEQFF
TGTGCCACCAGGACAGGGTCGAACAATGAGCAGTTCTTC
>TRBD2|TRBV5-1|TRBJ2-3|.
CASRRFLLAGVATDTQYF
TGCGCCAGCAGAAGGTTTTTACTAGCGGGGGTCGCCACAGATACGCAGTATTTT
>.|TRBV6-5|TRBJ2-1|once
CASSYVVGLSEQFF
TGTGCCAGCAGTTACGTGGTTGGGCTTTCGGAGCAGTTCTTC
>TRBD1|TRBV19|TRBJ2-7|once
CASRPGQRGFKYF
TGTGCCAGCAGACCGGGACAGAGGGGTTTCAAGTACTTC
>.|TRBV3-1|TRBJ1-4|.
CASSQGRGGRLFF
TGTGCCAGCAGCCAAGGTCGGGGGGGCCGGCTGTTTTTT
>TRBD2|TRBV7-2|TRBJ2-1|few
CASSLGGGDNEQFF
TGTGCCAGCAGCTTAGGGGGGGGGGACAATGAGCAGTTCTTC
>TRBD2|TRBV6-2/TRBV6-3|TRBJ2-5|.
CASSSAGLAEETQYF
TGTGCCAGCAGTTCAGCGGGACTAGCGGAAGAGACCCAGTACTTC
>.|TRBV5-1|TRBJ2-5|many
CASSRGQETQYF
TGTGCCAGCAGTCGGGGGCAAGAGACCCAGTACTTC
>TRBD1|TRBV5-1|TRBJ2-7|.
CASSLGDGTGAYEQYF
TGCGCCAGCAGCTTGGGGGATGGGACAGGGGCCTACGAGCAGTACTTC
>.|TRBV12-3/TRBV12-4|TRBJ2-1|.
CASTRDPESRSYNEQFF
TGTGCCAGCACCAGGGACCCCGAAAGCCGATCCTACAATGAGCAGTTCTTC
>TRBD1|TRBV29-1|TRBJ1-1|.
CSVERGDRARGTEAFF
TGCAGCGTTGAAAGGGGGGACAGGGCGCGGGGCACTGAAGCTTTCTTT
>.|TRBV15|TRBJ1-1|few
CATSRPQKTNTEAFF
TGTGCCACCAGCAGGCCCCAGAAGACGAACACTGAAGCTTTCTTT
>TRBD1|TRBV5-1|TRBJ1-2|few
CASSFGSGGGYGYTF
TGCGCCAGCAGCTTCGGGTCAGGGGGCGGCTATGGCTACACCTTC
>.|TRBV5-5|TRBJ2-7|.
CASSLNAYGTPGRFEQYF
TGTGCCAGCAGCCTGAACGCTTACGGGACTCCGGGTCGATTCGAGCAGTACTTC
>.|TRBV7-9|TRBJ2-1|few
CASSLTGGRYSYNEQFF
TGTGCCAGCAGCTTAACGGGGGGCAGATACTCCTACAATGAGCAGTTCTTC
>TRBD2|TRBV27|TRBJ2-1|.
CASSFRLAGDHNEQFF
TGTGCCAGCAGTTTCCGACTAGCGGGAGATCACAATGAGCAGTTCTTC
>.|TRBV12-3/TRBV12-4|TRBJ2-3|few
CATGVSGDTQYF
TGTGCCACCGGAGTGTCGGGGGATACGCAGTATTTT
>.|TRBV10-3|TRBJ1-1|.
CASHHGPTEAFF
TGTGCCTCGCATCACGGGCCGACTGAAGCTTTCTTT
>.|TRBV5-4|TRBJ2-5|.
CASSLASGSLYQETQYF
TGTGCCAGCAGCTTGGCCTCGGGCAGCCTGTACCAAGAGACCCAGTACTTC
>TRBD2|TRBV5-5|TRBJ2-1|few
CASSLRLAPATSSYNEQFF
TGTGCCAGCAGCCTAAGACTAGCGCCTGCGACTAGCTCCTACAATGAGCAGTTCTTC
>.|TRBV13|TRBJ2-7|.
CASSLNPGTYEQYF
TGTGCCAGCAGCTTAAATCCCGGGACCTACGAGCAGTACTTC
>TRBD2|TRBV4-1|TRBJ2-5|once
CASSQDGGGRSQETQYF
TGCGCCAGCAGCCAAGATGGGGGAGGGAGGTCCCAAGAGACCCAGTACTTC
>.|TRBV11-2|TRBJ2-1|few
CASSRQRSEQFF
TGTGCCAGCAGCCGCCAGAGAAGTGAGCAGTTCTTC
>TRBD1|TRBV10-3|TRBJ2-4|few
CAISGATGNIQYF
TGTGCCATCAGTGGGGCGACAGGGAACATTCAGTACTTC
>TRBD2|TRBV28|TRBJ2-5|.
CASSPYSGERGETQYF
TGTGCCAGCAGTCCCTATAGCGGGGAGCGGGGAGAGACCCAGTACTTC
>.|TRBV6-5|TRBJ1-1|.
CASSYSGLAFF
TGTGCCAGCAGTTACTCGGGGTTAGCTTTCTTT
>.|TRBV5-8|TRBJ2-1|.
CASSFAGASYNEQFF
TGTGCCAGCAGCTTCGCAGGGGCGTCCTACAATGAGCAGTTCTTC
>TRBD2|TRBV12-3/TRBV12-4|TRBJ2-1|few
CASSPLAGGGEQFF
TGTGCCAGCAGTCCTTTAGCGGGAGGCGGTGAGCAGTTCTTC
>TRBD2|TRBV6-5|TRBJ2-7|few
CASSYSASREGSSYEQYF
TGTGCCAGCAGTTACTCGGCGTCCAGGGAGGGTAGCTCCTACGAGCAGTACTTC
>TRBD2|TRBV5-4|TRBJ2-5|few
CASSLVGSGSETQYF
TGTGCCAGCAGCTTGGTGGGTAGCGGGAGTGAGACCCAGTACTTC
>.|TRBV5-1|TRBJ2-1|.
CASSLVQGPYNEQFF
TGCGCCAGCAGCTTGGTGCAGGGCCCCTACAATGAGCAGTTCTTC
>.|TRBV20-1|TRBJ1-1|few
CSARARTGLGAFF
TGCAGTGCTAGAGCCCGGACCGGACTCGGGGCTTTCTTT
>.|TRBV12-3/TRBV12-4|TRBJ2-5|few
CASRGEPNAETQYF
TGTGCCAGCAGGGGAGAGCCCAACGCGGAGACCCAGTACTTC
>.|TRBV27|TRBJ2-1|.
CASSLTSIRNEQFF
TGTGCCAGCAGTTTAACGTCAATCAGGAATGAGCAGTTCTTC
>.|TRBV20-1|TRBJ1-5|once
CSARVARKNQPQHF
TGCAGTGCTAGAGTGGCGCGGAAGAATCAGCCCCAGCATTTT
>.|TRBV7-9|TRBJ2-5|few
CASSLAGANEQYF
TGTGCCAGCAGCTTAGCGGGAGCCAATGAGCAGTACTTC
>.|TRBV12-3/TRBV12-4|TRBJ1-1|few
CASRGGPNTEAFF
TGTGCCAGCAGAGGGGGACCTAACACTGAAGCTTTCTTT
>.|TRBV12-3/TRBV12-4|TRBJ1-4|.
CASSLNPRFKGTTNEKLFF
TGTGCCAGCAGTCTTAACCCCCGTTTTAAGGGAACAACTAATGAAAAACTGTTTTTT